This passage covers 23 T cell receptor beta chains from one sample sequenced in a study of T-cell memory formation after mild COVID-19. TCRdb re-analysed the 5' RACE reads in MiXCR, keeping a single row per CDR3 protein. In the table there are 120,000 to 150,000 distinct CDR3 sequences, about a fifth of which are singletons. Sequences were obtained from PBMCs or a T cell subset sorted from them (not recorded which). These receptors all come from an adult woman who had mild COVID-19 (a few samples of this study predate the infection). Cell type and time point are not known.

This clonotype was seen more than once but under ten times. This rearrangement joins TRBV20-1 to TRBJ2-3; 15 bases are a match to TRBD2. The CDR3 is made up of 14 amino acids. Trimming at V came to 3 bases and at J to 8 bases, leaving 3 bases not matched to a gene. The germline CDR1 and CDR2 sequences are DFQATT and SNEGSKA (reference sequence). The CDR3 DNA sequence: TGCAGTGCTAGCCCGGGACTAGCGGGGGGTACGCAGTATTTT. This translates into CSASPGLAGGTQYF.

In its sample, this clonotype was seen a few times. The genes are TRBV5-1 and TRBJ2-7; TRBD1 agrees at 9 bases. Germline CDR1 reads SGHRS; CDR2 reads YFSETQ. CDR3 length: 14 residues. Unmatched junction bases numbered 2, after V lost 0 bases and J lost 4 bases. The CDR3 DNA sequence: TGCGCCAGCAGCTTGGTAGGACAGGGGTACGAGCAGTACTTC. Its protein is CASSLVGQGYEQYF.

This rearrangement joins TRBV12-3 or TRBV12-4 to TRBJ2-3, with a tentative D call TRBD2 (6 bases). The V end was cut by 3 bases, the J end by 4 bases, with 14 bases between. This CDR3 region has 15 residues. DNA for the CDR3: TGTGCCAGCAGTTTCACGGGGCTAGCGTCAGATACGCAGTATTTT. This sequence encodes CASSFTGLASDTQYF.

This clonotype turned up a few times. The V call is TRBV11-3, the J call TRBJ2-3, with TRBD2 matching 8 bases. Germline CDR1 is SGHNT and CDR2 is YENEEA. The length of the CDR3 is 16 residues. Trimming took 3 bases from V and 3 from J; bases not matched to a gene: 8. The CDR3 region is CASSFPGVAGTDTQYF. The CDR3 DNA sequence: TGTGCCAGCAGCTTCCCCGGGGTAGCGGGGACAGATACGCAGTATTTT.

This clonotype has ten or more counts. This chain uses TRBV29-1 with TRBJ2-1; either TRBD1 or TRBD2 may supply D (6 bases each). The V and J ends lost 3 bases and 8 bases respectively, with 17 bases between them. The CDR3 sequence is 14 residues long. Germline V gene data show CDR1 as SQVTM and CDR2 as ANQGSEA. The DNA of the CDR3 is TGCAGCGTTGACTCGCGGGAAGCAGGGGATGAGCAGTTCTTC. Translated, it gives CSVDSREAGDEQFF.

The rearrangement uses TRBV27 and TRBJ2-5, with 8 nucleotides matching TRBD2. Germline V gene data show CDR1 as MNHEY and CDR2 as SMNVEV (reference sequence). Trimming removed 3 bases from V and 3 bases from J; junction bases left unmatched: 9. The CDR3 spans 16 residues. CDR3: CASSFLGRAVKETQYF. The CDR3 nucleotides read TGTGCCAGCAGTTTCCTCGGGAGGGCCGTCAAAGAGACCCAGTACTTC.

The sample holds a few counts of this clonotype. The chain recombines TRBV24-1 with TRBJ2-1; D unclear. Germline V lookup: CDR1 KGHDR, CDR2 SFDVKD. The CDR3 contains 12 residues. Deletions cut 11 bases from V and 5 bases from J, with 12 bases between. CDR3 DNA: TGTGCCATCGGCAAGGATGACAATGAGCAGTTCTTC. Translation: CAIGKDDNEQFF.

CDR3 sequence: CASSSGGGSAYGYTF. DNA for the CDR3: TGTGCCAGCAGCTCAGGGGGGGGATCGGCCTATGGCTACACCTTC. V is TRBV7-9 and J is TRBJ1-2; 7 bases line up with TRBD1. Germline V gene data show CDR1 as SEHNR and CDR2 as FQNEAQ (reference sequence). The CDR3 contains 15 residues. With 4 bases clipped from V and 4 bases from J, the junction kept 9 bases outside the gene matches.

This clonotype was seen a handful of times. This rearrangement joins TRBV6-2 or TRBV6-3 to TRBJ2-5, with 9 bases fitting TRBD2. CDR1 and CDR2 (germline): MNHEY, SVGEGT. The CDR3 consists of 15 residues. V gave up 3 bases and J gave up 2 bases; unmatched junction bases: 4. This CDR3 reads CASSYAGLAQETQYF. The CDR3 DNA is TGTGCCAGCAGTTATGCGGGACTAGCTCAAGAGACCCAGTACTTC.

The V call is TRBV29-1, the J call TRBJ2-7; perhaps TRBD2 as D (5 bases). The CDR3 consists of 11 residues. V was pared by 4 bases and J by 3 bases, with 7 bases between. Germline V gives CDR1 SQVTM, CDR2 ANQGSEA. CDR3 coding DNA: TGCAGCGTTGCCGGGAACTACGAGCAGTACTTC. Residues: CSVAGNYEQYF.

The genes are TRBV2 and TRBJ2-1; D gene unclear. Germline loops: CDR1 SNHLY, CDR2 FYNNEI. Deletions cut 5 bases from V and 8 bases from J, with 10 bases between. The CDR3 is 12 amino acids. CDR3 amino acids: CASSFRRDEQFF. The CDR3 bases are TGTGCCAGCAGTTTCCGTCGGGATGAGCAGTTCTTC. The complete variable domain, with remaining parts taken from reference TRBV2 and TRBJ2-1, reads EPEVTQTPSHQVTQMGQEVILRCVPISNHLYFYWYRQILGQKVEFLVSFYNNEISEKSEIFDDQFSVERPDGSNFTLKIRSTKLEDSAMYFCASSFRRDEQFFGPGTRLTVL.

This clonotype was counted between two and nine times. The chain recombines TRBV4-3 with TRBJ2-5; D is undetermined. CDR1 LGHNA and CDR2 YSLEER come from the germline V gene. The CDR3 is made up of 17 amino acids. V was clipped by 0 bases and J by 3 bases, with 17 bases between them. Written as DNA, the CDR3 is TGCGCCAGCAGCCAAGATCATTCAGACTCGTGGAAAGAGACCCAGTACTTC. This codes for CASSQDHSDSWKETQYF.

Ten or more counts support this clonotype. The V call is TRBV2, the J call TRBJ2-5, with TRBD2 matching 8 bases. CDR3 size: 19 residues. Trimming cost V 3 bases and J 2 bases; bases outside gene matches: 17. Per germline, CDR1 SNHLY and CDR2 FYNNEI. DNA for the CDR3: TGTGCCAGCAGTGATGCTGGGGTGCGGTGGACTAGCTGGCAAGAGACCCAGTACTTC. It specifies CASSDAGVRWTSWQETQYF.

This clonotype was seen only a few times. V usage is TRBV23-1 and J usage is TRBJ2-7, with D tentatively TRBD1 (7 bases). TRBV23-1 has ORF status, its function being uncertain. V was trimmed by 3 bases and J by 9 bases, leaving 15 bases between them. The CDR3 loop spans 13 amino acids. The CDR3 here is CASSHKTGTGQYF. CDR3 in DNA: TGCGCCAGCAGTCATAAGACAGGGACTGGGCAGTACTTC.

This sequence joins TRBV10-1 and TRBJ2-1; 12 positions match TRBD2. V lost 4 bases, J lost 8 bases, and 6 bases stayed unmatched. Germline CDR1 reads WNHNN; CDR2 reads SYGVQD (reference sequence). The CDR3 totals 15 residues. CDR3 nucleotide sequence: TGCGCCAGCAGTGCGACTAGCGGGAGTGAAGATGAGCAGTTCTTC. Protein product: CASSATSGSEDEQFF.

This clonotype was recorded a few times. This rearrangement joins TRBV20-1 to TRBJ2-7; the D is unclear. V lost 0 bases to trimming and J lost 5 bases, with 8 bases between them. There are 12 residues in the CDR3. Germline CDR1 reads DFQATT; CDR2 reads SNEGSKA (reference sequence). The CDR3 reads CSARDWNDEQYF. In DNA form, the CDR3 reads TGCAGTGCTAGAGACTGGAACGACGAGCAGTACTTC.

The chain links TRBV12-3 or TRBV12-4 to TRBJ2-1, with D perhaps matching TRBD2 (5 bases). CDR3 length equals 13 residues. V dropped 2 bases and J dropped 8 bases, with 10 bases sitting between them. The DNA for the CDR3 is TGTGCCAGCAGTTTATGGGCTAGCTATGAGCAGTTCTTC. It encodes CASSLWASYEQFF.

This clonotype was found a few times. The chain uses TRBV4-1 and TRBJ2-2; 9 nucleotides line up with TRBD1. Germline V gene data show CDR1 as MGHRA and CDR2 as YSYEKL. With V trimmed by 2 bases and J by 4 bases, 8 bases remained unmatched. CDR3 length: 17 amino acids. CDR3 residues: CASSQPTDRGSTGELFF. CDR3 nucleotides: TGCGCCAGCAGCCAACCGACGGACAGGGGTAGCACCGGGGAGCTGTTTTTT.

In this sample, this clonotype turned up a few times. V and J are TRBV19 and TRBJ2-3, with a weak D call TRBD2 (7 bases). This CDR3 spans 16 amino acids. Trimming took 5 bases from V and 1 from J, leaving 16 bases between them. The germline V gene has CDR1 LNHDA and CDR2 SQIVND (reference sequence). The CDR3, as DNA: TGTGCCAGTAGTCTTTGGGGCGGGGGCCGCACAGATACGCAGTATTTT. It codes for CASSLWGGGRTDTQYF.

The V and J genes are TRBV12-3 or TRBV12-4 and TRBJ2-7, with 9 bases that match TRBD1. CDR3 length: 15 residues. V was clipped by 3 bases and J by 4 bases; unmatched bases: 7. The CDR3 region is CASSFARDREYEQYF. The CDR3 coding sequence is TGTGCCAGCAGTTTCGCCCGGGACAGGGAATACGAGCAGTACTTC.

J is TRBJ2-5 and V is TRBV4-1; 12 bases are shared with TRBD1. The CDR3 sequence is 15 residues long. V trimming: 5 bases; J trimming: 5 bases; junction bases outside the gene matches: 6. Germline V gives CDR1 MGHRA, CDR2 YSYEKL. CDR3 nucleotide sequence: TGCGCCAGCAGCGCCGGGACAGGGGGCGCGGAGACCCAGTACTTC. Amino acids: CASSAGTGGAETQYF.

This clonotype qualifies as medium-sized. This sequence joins TRBV29-1 and TRBJ2-7; possible D gene TRBD1, 5 bases. The CDR3 is made up of 14 amino acids. Germline V CDR1 and CDR2: SQVTM, ANQGSEA. V lost 4 bases and J lost 3, with 16 bases in between. Written as DNA, the CDR3 is TGCAGCGTTGCGGCGGCAGGGAACCTCTACGAGCAGTACTTC. Translating it yields CSVAAAGNLYEQYF.

For the CDR3, the DNA is TGTGCCAGCAGATTGGCAGGGGGGGGATCGGAGACCCAGTACTTC. This encodes CASRLAGGGSETQYF. The chain has TRBV2 and TRBJ2-5; either TRBD1 or TRBD2 may supply D (7 bases each). The CDR3 contains 15 residues. Per germline, CDR1 SNHLY and CDR2 FYNNEI. Trimming took off 6 bases at V and 5 bases at J, with 19 bases between the two ends.